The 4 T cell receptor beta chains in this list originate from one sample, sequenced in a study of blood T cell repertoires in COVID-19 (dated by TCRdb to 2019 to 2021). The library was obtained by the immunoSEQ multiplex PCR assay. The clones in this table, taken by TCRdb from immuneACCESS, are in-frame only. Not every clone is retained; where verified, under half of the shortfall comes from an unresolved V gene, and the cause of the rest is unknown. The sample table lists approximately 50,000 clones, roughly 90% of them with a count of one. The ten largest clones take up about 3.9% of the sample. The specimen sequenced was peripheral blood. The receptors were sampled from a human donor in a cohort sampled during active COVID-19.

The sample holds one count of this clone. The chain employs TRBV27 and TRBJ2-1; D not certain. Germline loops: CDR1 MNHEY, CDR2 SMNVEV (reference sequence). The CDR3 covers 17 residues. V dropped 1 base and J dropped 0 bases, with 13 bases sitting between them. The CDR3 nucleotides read TGTGCCAGCAGTTTATTGAGAGTCCCAAGCTCCTACAATGAGCAGTTCTTC. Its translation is CASSLLRVPSSYNEQFF.

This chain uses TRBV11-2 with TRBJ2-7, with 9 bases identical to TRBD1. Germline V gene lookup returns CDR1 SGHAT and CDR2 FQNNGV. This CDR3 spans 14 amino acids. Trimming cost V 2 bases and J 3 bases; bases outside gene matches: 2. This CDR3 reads CASSLMTGGYEQYV. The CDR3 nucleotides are TGTGCCAGCAGCTTAATGACAGGGGGCTACGAGCAGTACGTC.

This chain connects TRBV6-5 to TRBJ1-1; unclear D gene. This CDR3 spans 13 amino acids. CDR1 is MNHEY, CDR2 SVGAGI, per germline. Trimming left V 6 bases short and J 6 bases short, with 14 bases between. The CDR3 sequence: CASRPGTGAEAFF. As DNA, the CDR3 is TGTGCCAGCAGGCCGGGCACGGGAGCTGAAGCTTTCTTT.

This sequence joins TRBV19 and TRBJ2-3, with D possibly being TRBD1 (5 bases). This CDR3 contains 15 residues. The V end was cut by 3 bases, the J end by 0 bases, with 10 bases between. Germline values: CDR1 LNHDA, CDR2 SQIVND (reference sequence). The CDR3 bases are TGTGCCAGTAGTATGGGGCCCCCTAGCACAGATACGCAGTATTTT. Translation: CASSMGPPSTDTQYF.